One T cell receptor beta chain is described in this entry. This CDR3 spans 13 amino acids. V lost 5 bases and J lost 3; bases outside the gene matches: 1. Germline assignment: CDR1 LNHDA and CDR2 SQIVND (reference sequence). The sample originates from a study of blood T cell repertoires in COVID-19. In the study overall: Italy, Spain and the United States were the sources of the convalescent and acute COVID-19 samples. Sample material is recorded as cDNA or gDNA derived from T cells, B-cell-depleted T cells, or PBMCs.

Original processing methods: Reference gene primer amplification gave nucleated cell count estimates. Some clones are missing from TCRdb's copy, which holds only in-frame ones; the method was immunoSEQ multiplex PCR. V and J calls and clone size are as listed in that table; D and trimming were resolved from the DNA. The table lists about 200,000 clones, roughly 90% of them singletons. The sequenced material came from peripheral blood. The genes are TRBV19 and TRBJ2-7; 10 bases align to TRBD1. The receptor's source is a man between 18 and 29 years old with active or convalescent COVID-19. The CDR3 DNA follows: TGTGCCAGTAGTGGGGACAGGGGCTACGAGCAGTACTTC. Protein: CASSGDRGYEQYF.